This T cell receptor (beta chain) emerged from a study of cytomegalovirus exposure and HLA in healthy donors. Study-wide results and limits: In a later analysis, most CMV-associated TCR beta chains appeared HLA-restricted. V- and J-gene trimming in TCR beta was tied to a missense DCLRE1C variant by an analysis performed later.

The PCR made use of 60 Vbeta and 13 Jbeta primers. Method: immunoSEQ multiplex PCR; TCRdb's copy keeps in-frame clones and lacks some. Here the sample table reports about 48,000 clones. About this clone: Its antigen is unidentified.

The length of the CDR3 is 14 residues. The V and J ends lost 6 bases and 4 bases respectively, with 16 bases between them. Germline loops: CDR1 MRHNA, CDR2 SNTAGT. The sample taken for sequencing was PBMCs. This clonotype was obtained from a woman between 35 and 50 years old in good health and CMV-seronegative. The V and J genes are TRBV6-4 and TRBJ2-7; perhaps TRBD2 as D (6 bases). CDR3 DNA: TGTGCCAGCAGGGTAGTTCGGGGGTTGTACGAGCAGTACTTC. Translation: CASRVVRGLYEQYF.